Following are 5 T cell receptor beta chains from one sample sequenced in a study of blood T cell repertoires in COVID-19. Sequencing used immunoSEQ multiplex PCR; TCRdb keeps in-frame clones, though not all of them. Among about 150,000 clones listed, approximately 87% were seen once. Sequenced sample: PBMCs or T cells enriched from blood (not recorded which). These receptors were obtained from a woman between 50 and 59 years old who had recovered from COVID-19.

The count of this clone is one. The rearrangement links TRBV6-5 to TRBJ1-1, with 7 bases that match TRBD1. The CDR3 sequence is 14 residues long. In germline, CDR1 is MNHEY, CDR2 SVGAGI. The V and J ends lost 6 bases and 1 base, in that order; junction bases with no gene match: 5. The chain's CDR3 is CASRPRQGNTEAFF. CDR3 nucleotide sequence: TGTGCCAGCAGACCCCGACAGGGGAACACTGAAGCTTTCTTT.

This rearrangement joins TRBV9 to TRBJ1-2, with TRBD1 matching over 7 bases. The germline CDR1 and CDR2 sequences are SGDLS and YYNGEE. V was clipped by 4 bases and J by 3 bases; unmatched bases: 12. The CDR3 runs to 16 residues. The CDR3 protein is CASSTRGTVDYYGYTF. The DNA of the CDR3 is TGTGCCAGCAGCACCCGAGGGACAGTAGATTACTATGGCTACACCTTC.

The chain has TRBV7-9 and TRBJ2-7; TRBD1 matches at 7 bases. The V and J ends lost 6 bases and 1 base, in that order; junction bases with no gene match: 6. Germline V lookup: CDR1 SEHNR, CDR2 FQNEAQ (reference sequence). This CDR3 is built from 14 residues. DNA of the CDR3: TGTGCCAGCAGGCTAACAGGGGAGTCCTACGAGCAGTACTTC. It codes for CASRLTGESYEQYF.

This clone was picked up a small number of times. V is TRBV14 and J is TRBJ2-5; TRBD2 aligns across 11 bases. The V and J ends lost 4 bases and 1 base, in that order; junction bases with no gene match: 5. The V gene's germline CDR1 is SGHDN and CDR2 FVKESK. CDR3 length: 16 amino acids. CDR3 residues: CASSLGTSGLQETQYF. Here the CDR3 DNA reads TGTGCCAGCAGCCTAGGGACTAGCGGACTCCAAGAGACCCAGTACTTC.

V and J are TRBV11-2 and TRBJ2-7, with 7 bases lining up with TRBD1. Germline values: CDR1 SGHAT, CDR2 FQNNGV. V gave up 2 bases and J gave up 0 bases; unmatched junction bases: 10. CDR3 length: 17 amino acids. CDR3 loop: CASSLRETGRPSYEQYF. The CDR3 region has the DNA TGTGCCAGCAGCTTAAGAGAGACAGGGAGACCCTCCTACGAGCAGTACTTC.